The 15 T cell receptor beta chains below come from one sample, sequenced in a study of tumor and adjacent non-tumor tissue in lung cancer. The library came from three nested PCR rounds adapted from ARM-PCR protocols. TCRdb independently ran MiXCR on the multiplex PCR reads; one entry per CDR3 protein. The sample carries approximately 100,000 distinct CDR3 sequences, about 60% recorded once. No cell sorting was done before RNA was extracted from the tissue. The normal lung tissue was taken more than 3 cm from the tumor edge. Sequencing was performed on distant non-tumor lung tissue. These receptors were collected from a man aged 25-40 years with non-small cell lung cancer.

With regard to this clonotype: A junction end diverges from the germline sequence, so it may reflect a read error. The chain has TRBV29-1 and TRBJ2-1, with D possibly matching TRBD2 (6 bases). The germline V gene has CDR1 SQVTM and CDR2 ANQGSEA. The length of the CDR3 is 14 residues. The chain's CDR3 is CSLEETRSCNEQFF. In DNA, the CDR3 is TGCAGCCTTGAAGAGACTAGGTCCTGCAATGAGCAGTTCTTC.

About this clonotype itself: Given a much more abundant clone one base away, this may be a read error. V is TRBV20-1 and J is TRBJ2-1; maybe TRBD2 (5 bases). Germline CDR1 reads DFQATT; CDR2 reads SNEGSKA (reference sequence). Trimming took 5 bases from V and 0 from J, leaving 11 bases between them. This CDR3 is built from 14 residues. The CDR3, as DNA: TGCAGTGCTCGGCGGGTGGCCTCCTACAATGAGCAGTTCTTC. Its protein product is CSARRVASYNEQFF.

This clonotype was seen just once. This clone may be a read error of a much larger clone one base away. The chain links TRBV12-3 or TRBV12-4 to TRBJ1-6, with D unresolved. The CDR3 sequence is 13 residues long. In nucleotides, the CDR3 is TGTGCCAGCAGGGGCGGCGGTTCGTCACGCCTCCACTTT. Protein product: CASRGGGSSRLHF.

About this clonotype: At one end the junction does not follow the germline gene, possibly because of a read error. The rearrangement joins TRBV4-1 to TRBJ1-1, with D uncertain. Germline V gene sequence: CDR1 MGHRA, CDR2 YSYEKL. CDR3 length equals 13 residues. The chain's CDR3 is CANSQDGHNEAFF. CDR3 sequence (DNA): TGCGCCAACAGCCAAGATGGGCACAACGAAGCCTTCTTT.

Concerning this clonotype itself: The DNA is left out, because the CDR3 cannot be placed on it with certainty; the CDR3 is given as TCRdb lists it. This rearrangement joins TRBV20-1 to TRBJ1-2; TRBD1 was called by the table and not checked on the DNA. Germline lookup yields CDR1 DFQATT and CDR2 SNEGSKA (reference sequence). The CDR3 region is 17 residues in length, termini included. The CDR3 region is CSAAYRDRERYYYGCTF.

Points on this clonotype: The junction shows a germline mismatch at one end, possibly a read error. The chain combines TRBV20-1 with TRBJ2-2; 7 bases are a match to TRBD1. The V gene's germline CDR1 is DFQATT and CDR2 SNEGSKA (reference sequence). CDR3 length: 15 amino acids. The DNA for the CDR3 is TGCAGTACTGCCAAACAGGGGTCGGACACCTGGGAGCTGTTTTTT. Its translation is CSTAKQGSDTWELFF.

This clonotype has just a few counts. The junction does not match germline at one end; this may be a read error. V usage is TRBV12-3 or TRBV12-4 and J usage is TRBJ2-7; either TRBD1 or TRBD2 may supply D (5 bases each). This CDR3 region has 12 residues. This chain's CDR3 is CVSSLGTCEQYF. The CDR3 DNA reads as TGTGTCAGCAGTTTGGGGACCTGCGAGCAGTACTTC.

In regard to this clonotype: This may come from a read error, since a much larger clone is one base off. CDR3 DNA sequence: TGTGCCAGCAGCCGGGGGAGCAATGAGCCCCAGCATTTT. Its translation: CASSRGSNEPQHF. This chain links TRBV5-6 with TRBJ1-5, with D maybe TRBD1 (5 bases). This CDR3 comprises 13 residues. CDR1 is SGHDT and CDR2 is YYEEEE in the germline V gene.

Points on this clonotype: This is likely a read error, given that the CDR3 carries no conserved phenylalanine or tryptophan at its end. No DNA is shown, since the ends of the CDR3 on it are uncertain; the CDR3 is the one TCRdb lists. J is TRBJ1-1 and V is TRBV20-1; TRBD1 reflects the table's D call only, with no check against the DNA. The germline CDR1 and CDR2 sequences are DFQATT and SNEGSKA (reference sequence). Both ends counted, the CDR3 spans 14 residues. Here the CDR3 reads CTARDRTGNTETFL.

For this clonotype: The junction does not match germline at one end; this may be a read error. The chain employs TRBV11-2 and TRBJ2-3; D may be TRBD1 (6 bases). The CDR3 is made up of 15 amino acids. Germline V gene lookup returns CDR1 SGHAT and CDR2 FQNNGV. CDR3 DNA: TGTGCCAGCAGCTTAGGTGGGGGCCGGGGAGATACACAGTATTTT. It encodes CASSLGGGRGDTQYF.

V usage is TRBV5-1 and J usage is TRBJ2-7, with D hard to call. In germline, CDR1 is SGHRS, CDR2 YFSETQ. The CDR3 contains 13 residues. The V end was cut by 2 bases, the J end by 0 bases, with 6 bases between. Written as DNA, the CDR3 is TGCGCCAGCAGCTTCGGTTCCTCCTACGAGCAGTACTTC. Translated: CASSFGSSYEQYF.

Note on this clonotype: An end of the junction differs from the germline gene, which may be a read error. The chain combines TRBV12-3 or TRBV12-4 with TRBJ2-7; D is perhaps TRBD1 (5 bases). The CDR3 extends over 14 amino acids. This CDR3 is CLSSLGLPPYEQYF. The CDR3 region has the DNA TGTCTCAGCAGTTTGGGGCTGCCCCCCTACGAACAGTACTTC.

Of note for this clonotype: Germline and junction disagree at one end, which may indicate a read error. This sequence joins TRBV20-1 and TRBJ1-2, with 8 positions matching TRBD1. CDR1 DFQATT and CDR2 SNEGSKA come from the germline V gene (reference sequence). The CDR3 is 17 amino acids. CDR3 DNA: TGCAGTGCTAGGGAATCAGGGGGCCGTGGTATCGACTATGTCTACACCTTC. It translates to CSARESGGRGIDYVYTF.

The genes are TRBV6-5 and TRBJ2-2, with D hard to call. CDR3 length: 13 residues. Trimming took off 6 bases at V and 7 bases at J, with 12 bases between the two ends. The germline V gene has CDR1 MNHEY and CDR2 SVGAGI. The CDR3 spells CASSSSQSGELFF. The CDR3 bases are TGTGCCAGCAGCTCCTCCCAGAGCGGGGAGCTGTTTTTT.

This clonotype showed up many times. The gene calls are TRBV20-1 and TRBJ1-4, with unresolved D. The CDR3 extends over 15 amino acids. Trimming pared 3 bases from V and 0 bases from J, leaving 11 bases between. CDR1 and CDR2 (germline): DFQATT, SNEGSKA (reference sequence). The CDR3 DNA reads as TGCAGTGCTAGTCCCCGGAACCCAACTAATGAAAAACTGTTTTTT. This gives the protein CSASPRNPTNEKLFF.